The 17 T cell receptor beta chains below were found in one sample sequenced in a study of regulatory T cells in long-lasting Graves disease. Described time point: persistent/refractory GD, antithyroid drugs over 5 years with positive TRAb. Isolated PBMC RNA provided the starting material for the TCR library. Through Arm-PCR of CDR3 regions and iRepertoire HTBI primers, TCR beta libraries were built. TCRdb fed the multiplex PCR reads into MiXCR, producing one record per CDR3 protein. The profile covers about 400,000 distinct CDR3 sequences, with about a fifth appearing a single time and under 25% taken by the ten largest. Sample: peripheral blood mononuclear cells (PBMCs), taken when the disease was refractory, from a patient treated with antithyroid drugs. The receptors stem from a female donor with Graves disease.

This clonotype has a count of ten or more. The chain uses TRBV12-3 or TRBV12-4 and TRBJ2-2, with a weak D call TRBD2 (6 bases). V shed 4 bases and J shed 4 bases, with 10 bases lying between them. The CDR3 runs 14 residues. CDR3: CASSSSRGTGELFF. The CDR3 DNA follows: TGTGCCAGCAGTTCGTCGCGGGGCACCGGGGAGCTGTTTTTT.

This clonotype was observed many times. The gene calls are TRBV6-1 and TRBJ1-6; possibly TRBD1 for D (6 bases). CDR3 size: 13 residues. V shed 7 bases and J shed 8 bases, with 12 bases lying between them. Germline lookup yields CDR1 MNHNS and CDR2 SASEGT. CDR3 region: CASTPAGDSPLHF. The CDR3, as DNA: TGTGCCAGCACCCCAGCAGGGGATTCACCCCTCCACTTT.

This clonotype was seen a handful of times. The chain carries TRBV5-5 and TRBJ2-2; D may correspond to TRBD1 or TRBD2 (6 bases each). CDR1 and CDR2 (germline): SGHKS, YYEKEE (reference sequence). Trimming pared 2 bases from V and 4 bases from J, leaving 9 bases between. CDR3 length: 14 residues. The CDR3 protein is CASSFKGGTGELFF. CDR3 in DNA: TGTGCCAGCAGCTTCAAGGGGGGCACCGGGGAGCTGTTTTTT.

Concerning this clonotype: A read error may be the cause here, since a much bigger clone is one base away. The chain combines TRBV29-1 with TRBJ2-5; perhaps TRBD2 as D (6 bases). Germline CDR1 is SQVTM and CDR2 is ANQGSEA. This CDR3 is 15 amino acids long. CDR3 sequence (DNA): TGCGGCGTTGAAGTGGGAGGAGAGTACCAAGAGACCCAGTACTTC. Translating gives CGVEVGGEYQETQYF.

This clonotype was detected only a few times. This chain's CDR3 is CASSLDGGVYGYTF. For the CDR3, the DNA is TGTGCCAGCAGTTTAGATGGAGGGGTCTATGGCTACACCTTC. The chain employs TRBV12-3 or TRBV12-4 and TRBJ1-2, with D maybe TRBD1 (5 bases). Trimming pared 1 base from V and 4 bases from J, leaving 10 bases between. The CDR3 spans 14 residues.

This clonotype showed up many times. The chain links TRBV7-2 to TRBJ1-6; 7 bases align to TRBD1. This CDR3 is 15 amino acids long. The trim removed 5 bases at V and 10 bases at J, leaving 11 bases unmatched. Per germline, CDR1 SGHTA and CDR2 FQGNSA. In nucleotides, the CDR3 is TGTGCCAGCAGCCACAGGGGCGCCTCTGAATCACCCCTCCACTTT. It codes for CASSHRGASESPLHF. The whole variable domain, filled in from reference TRBV7-2 and TRBJ1-6, reads GAGVSQSPSNKVTEKGKDVELRCDPISGHTALYWYRQSLGQGLEFLIYFQGNSAPDKSGLPSDRFSAERTGGSVSTLTIQRTQQEDSAVYLCASSHRGASESPLHFGNGTRLTVT.

This clonotype was recorded many times. The rearrangement uses TRBV9 and TRBJ2-4; D possibly corresponds to TRBD1 (6 bases). Trimming left V 3 bases short and J 7 bases short, with 17 bases between. This CDR3 has 15 amino acids. CDR1 and CDR2 from the germline V gene are SGDLS and YYNGEE. The CDR3, as DNA: TGTGCCAGCAGCGAAGGGACACTTGGATTTAACATTCAGTACTTC. Its translation: CASSEGTLGFNIQYF.

At least ten counts were recorded for this clonotype. The chain joins TRBV6-5 to TRBJ2-4, with a possible D match to TRBD2 (6 bases). V was shortened by 4 bases and J by 6 bases, with 16 bases between the two germline ends. This CDR3 has 15 residues. Looked up from germline, CDR1 is MNHEY and CDR2 is SVGAGI. CDR3 sequence: CASSSRGRTLNIQYF. CDR3 sequence (DNA): TGTGCCAGCAGTTCGCGGGGACGGACCCTAAACATTCAGTACTTC.

This clonotype has a count of ten or more. The chain employs TRBV6-2 or TRBV6-3 and TRBJ2-2; TRBD1 might be the D (5 bases). The CDR3 is 16 amino acids. Germline values: CDR1 MNHEY, CDR2 SVGEGT. V shed 4 bases and J shed 0 bases, with 12 bases lying between them. DNA for the CDR3: TGTGCCAGCAGTTCCCCTCGGACAACGAACACCGGGGAGCTGTTTTTT. Residues: CASSSPRTTNTGELFF.

CDR3: CASCAFGANGELFF. The DNA for the CDR3 is TGTGCCAGCTGTGCTTTCGGGGCGAACGGGGAGCTGTTTTTT. The chain is built from TRBV27 and TRBJ2-2; D could derive from TRBD1 or TRBD2 (5 bases each). The CDR3 has 14 amino acids. The ends were cut back, 8 bases at V and 7 bases at J, with 17 bases in the middle. CDR1 and CDR2 (germline): MNHEY, SMNVEV (reference sequence).

The chain is built from TRBV15 and TRBJ1-2; maybe TRBD1 (5 bases). The V gene's germline CDR1 is LNHNV and CDR2 YYDKDF (reference sequence). The V and J ends lost 1 base and 5 bases respectively, with 14 bases between them. The length of the CDR3 is 15 residues. The CDR3: CATSRVRQGVYGYTF. In nucleotides, the CDR3 is TGTGCCACCAGCAGAGTCCGGCAGGGAGTATATGGCTACACCTTC.

A word on this clonotype: A much more abundant neighbour one base away suggests this may be a read error. The CDR3 DNA sequence: TGTGCCATCCAGACAGATTACTACGAGCAGTACTTC. Its translation: CAIQTDYYEQYF. The chain uses TRBV28 and TRBJ2-7; D possibly corresponds to TRBD1 (5 bases). Germline V gene lookup returns CDR1 MDHEN and CDR2 SYDVKM. The CDR3 covers 12 residues. Deletions cut 10 bases from V and 3 bases from J, with 13 bases between.

J is TRBJ1-1 and V is TRBV4-3; D remains unclear. The CDR3 is 15 residues long. Trimming took 6 bases from V and 0 from J, leaving 14 bases between them. Germline V CDR1 and CDR2: LGHNA, YSLEER. The CDR3 DNA follows: TGCGCCAGCAGTCCCTCGGGTAATCTGAACACTGAAGCTTTCTTT. It specifies CASSPSGNLNTEAFF.

This clonotype was counted between two and nine times. The V call is TRBV4-1, the J call TRBJ1-2, with 7 bases lining up with TRBD1. CDR3 length: 16 residues. The junction had 8 bases not matched to a gene; V was cut back by 0 bases and J by 4 bases. The germline V gene encodes CDR1 MGHRA and CDR2 YSYEKL. CDR3 in amino acids: CASSQDWQGDFYGYTF. In DNA, the CDR3 is TGCGCCAGCAGCCAAGACTGGCAGGGGGACTTCTATGGCTACACCTTC.

V usage is TRBV7-9 and J usage is TRBJ2-2; D is undetermined. Looked up from germline, CDR1 is SEHNR and CDR2 is FQNEAQ (reference sequence). The CDR3 runs to 14 residues. Between the trimmed V and J ends, which lost 3 bases and 4 bases, there was a span of 9 bases. The CDR3, as DNA: TGTGCCAGCAGCTTTCCCCCGGGCACCGGGGAGCTGTTTTTT. Encoded protein: CASSFPPGTGELFF.

The sample holds a few counts of this clonotype. The V and J genes are TRBV6-1 and TRBJ1-5; D is unresolved. The length of the CDR3 is 19 residues. Looked up from germline, CDR1 is MNHNS and CDR2 is SASEGT. V was trimmed by 8 bases and J by 0 bases, leaving 26 bases between them. The CDR3 reads CASHGPPTNWYDSNQPQHF. DNA for the CDR3: TGTGCCAGCCATGGACCACCAACCAACTGGTACGATAGCAATCAGCCCCAGCATTTT.

This clonotype was seen a handful of times. The chain carries TRBV27 and TRBJ2-3; possibly TRBD1 for D (5 bases). V was shortened by 1 base and J by 0 bases, with 20 bases between the two germline ends. The germline gives CDR1 MNHEY, CDR2 SMNVEV (reference sequence). The CDR3 has 19 amino acids. The chain's CDR3 is CASSLLAALTGPSTDTQYF. The CDR3 bases are TGTGCCAGCAGTTTATTAGCTGCCCTCACAGGACCTAGCACAGATACGCAGTATTTT.